This TCR beta chain was sequenced during a study of STAT5B mutations in CD4+ large granular lymphocyte leukemia. Buffy coats from healthy blood donors served as controls. CDR1 is KGHSH, CDR2 LQKENI, per germline. The CDR3 contains 15 residues. V lost 3 bases to trimming and J lost 3 bases, with 15 bases between them. General observations from the study: 8/27 top patient clones versus 2/35 control clones were TRBV06-family. Without putative leukemic clones, patient CD4-sorted repertoires remained more clonal than healthy CD4+ repertoires.

Original methodology: Productive clonotypes were detectable down to 2.59 x 10-5 frequency. Only in-frame clones appear in the TCRdb table, and some are missing; sequencing was by immunoSEQ multiplex PCR. V, J and clone size are taken as reported in that table, and D and trimming were inferred from the DNA itself. Among roughly 30,000 clones listed, about two thirds were seen once. This clone was observed a few times. The antigen remains unidentified. Source material: CD4+ T cells from blood buffy coats. The source is a human donor in good health. The rearrangement uses TRBV18 and TRBJ2-7; TRBD1 might be the D (7 bases). Written as DNA, the CDR3 is TGTGCCAGCTCACCGGAGCAGGGGGGCCACTACGAGCAGTACTTC. Its translation is CASSPEQGGHYEQYF.